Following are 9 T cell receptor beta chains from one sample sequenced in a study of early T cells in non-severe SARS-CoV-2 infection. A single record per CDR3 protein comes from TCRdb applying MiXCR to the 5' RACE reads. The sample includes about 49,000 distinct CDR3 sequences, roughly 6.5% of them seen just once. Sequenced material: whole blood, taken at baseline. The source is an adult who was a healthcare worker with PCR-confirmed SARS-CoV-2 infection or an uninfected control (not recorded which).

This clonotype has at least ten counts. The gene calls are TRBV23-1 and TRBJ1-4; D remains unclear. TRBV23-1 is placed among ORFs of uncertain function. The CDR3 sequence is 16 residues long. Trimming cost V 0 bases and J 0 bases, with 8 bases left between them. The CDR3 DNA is TGCGCCAGCAGTCAATCGTCGGGCACAACTAATGAAAAACTGTTTTTT. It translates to CASSQSSGTTNEKLFF.

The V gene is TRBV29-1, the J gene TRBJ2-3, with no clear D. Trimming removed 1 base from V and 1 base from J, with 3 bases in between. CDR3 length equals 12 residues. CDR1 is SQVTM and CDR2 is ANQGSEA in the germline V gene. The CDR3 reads CSVEGGTDTQYF. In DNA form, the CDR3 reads TGCAGCGTTGAAGGGGGCACAGATACGCAGTATTTT.

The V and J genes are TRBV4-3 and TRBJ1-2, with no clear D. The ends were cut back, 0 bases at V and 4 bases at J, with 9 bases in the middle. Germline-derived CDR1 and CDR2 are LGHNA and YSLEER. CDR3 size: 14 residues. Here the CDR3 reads CASSQDHGLYGYTF. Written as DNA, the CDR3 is TGCGCCAGCAGCCAAGATCATGGACTCTATGGCTACACCTTC.

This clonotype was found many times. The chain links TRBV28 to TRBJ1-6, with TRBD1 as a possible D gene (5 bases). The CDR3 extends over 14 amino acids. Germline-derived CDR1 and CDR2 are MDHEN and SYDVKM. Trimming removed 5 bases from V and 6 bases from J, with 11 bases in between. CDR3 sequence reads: CASSEWGGNSPLHF. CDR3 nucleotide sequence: TGTGCCAGCAGTGAGTGGGGCGGTAATTCACCCCTCCACTTT.

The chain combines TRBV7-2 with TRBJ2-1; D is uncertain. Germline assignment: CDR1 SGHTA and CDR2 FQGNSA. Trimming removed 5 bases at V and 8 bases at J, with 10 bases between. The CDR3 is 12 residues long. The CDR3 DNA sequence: TGTGCCAGCAGCCTAGATTCGTATGAGCAGTTCTTC. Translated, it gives CASSLDSYEQFF.

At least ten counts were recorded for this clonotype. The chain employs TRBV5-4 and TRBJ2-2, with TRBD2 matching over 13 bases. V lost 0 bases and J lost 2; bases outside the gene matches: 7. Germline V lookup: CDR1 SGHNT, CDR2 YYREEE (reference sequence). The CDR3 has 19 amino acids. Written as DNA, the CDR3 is TGTGCCAGCAGCTTGGTTACTAGCGGGGGGGCCGTTAACACCGGGGAGCTGTTTTTT. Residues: CASSLVTSGGAVNTGELFF.

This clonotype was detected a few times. The CDR3 DNA reads as TGTGCCAGCAGTCTCCAGCGGGGGGGCAGTGGGACCCAGTACTTC. Its protein is CASSLQRGGSGTQYF. The chain carries TRBV7-2 and TRBJ2-5; 10 nucleotides match TRBD2. V lost 6 bases and J lost 7; bases outside the gene matches: 11. CDR1 is SGHTA, CDR2 FQGNSA, per germline. The CDR3 loop spans 15 amino acids.

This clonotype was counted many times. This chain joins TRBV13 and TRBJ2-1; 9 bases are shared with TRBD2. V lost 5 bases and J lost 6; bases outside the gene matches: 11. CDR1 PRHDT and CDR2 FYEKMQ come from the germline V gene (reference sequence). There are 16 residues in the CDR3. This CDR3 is CASSPLGLAGSNEQFF. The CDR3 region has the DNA TGTGCCAGCAGCCCTCTCGGGCTAGCGGGGTCCAATGAGCAGTTCTTC.

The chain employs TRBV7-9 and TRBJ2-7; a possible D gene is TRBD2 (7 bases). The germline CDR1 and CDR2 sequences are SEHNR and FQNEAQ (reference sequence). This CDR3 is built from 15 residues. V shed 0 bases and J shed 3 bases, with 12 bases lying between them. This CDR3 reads CASSLAGGPIYEQYF. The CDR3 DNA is TGTGCCAGCAGCTTAGCGGGGGGGCCTATCTACGAGCAGTACTTC.